This TCR beta chain was found in a study of post-analysis software for immune sequencing data. Whole-study findings and limits: Samples from one preparation batch, clustered by F measure, grouped strongly together. There were five TRBV segments more frequent in patients than controls, and TRBV5-6, TRBV5-1 and TRBV20-1 were among them. When compared against controls, multiple sclerosis patients showed significantly lower normalized Chao1 diversity.

The library was made from cDNA and included unique molecular identifiers. With roughly 1 to 11 million T cells as the source, roughly 0.5 million cDNA molecules resulted. TCRdb fed the PCR reads into MiXCR, producing one record per CDR3 protein. This table has 450,000 to 650,000 distinct CDR3 sequences, about 40% appearing once. To note about this clonotype: Its antigen is unidentified.

Germline V gene sequence: CDR1 DFQATT, CDR2 SNEGSKA (reference sequence). V trimming: 6 bases; J trimming: 6 bases; junction bases outside the gene matches: 10. The CDR3 covers 15 residues. The clonotype originates from a girl aged 10 to 17 with multiple sclerosis. The sequenced material came from blood. The chain recombines TRBV20-1 with TRBJ2-3, with 12 bases aligning to TRBD2. CDR3 DNA: TGCAGTGCGATTCTAGCGGGGGGGCCATATGATACGCAGTATTTT. Protein sequence: CSAILAGGPYDTQYF.